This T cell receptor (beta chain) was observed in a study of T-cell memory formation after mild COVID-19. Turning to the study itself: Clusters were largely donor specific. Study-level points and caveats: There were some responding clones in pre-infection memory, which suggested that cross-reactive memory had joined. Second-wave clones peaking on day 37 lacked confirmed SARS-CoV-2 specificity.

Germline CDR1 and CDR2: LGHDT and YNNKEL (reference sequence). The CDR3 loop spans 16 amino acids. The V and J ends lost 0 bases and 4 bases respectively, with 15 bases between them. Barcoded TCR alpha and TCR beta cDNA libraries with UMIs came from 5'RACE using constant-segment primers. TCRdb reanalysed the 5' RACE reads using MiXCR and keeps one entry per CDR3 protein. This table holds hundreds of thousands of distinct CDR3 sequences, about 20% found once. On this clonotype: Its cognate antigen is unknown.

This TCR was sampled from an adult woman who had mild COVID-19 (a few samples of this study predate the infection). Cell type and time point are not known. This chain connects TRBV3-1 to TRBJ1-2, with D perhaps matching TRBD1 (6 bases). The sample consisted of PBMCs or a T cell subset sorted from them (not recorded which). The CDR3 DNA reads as TGTGCCAGCAGCCAAGACACAAGTCAACAGGGCTATGGCTACACCTTC. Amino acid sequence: CASSQDTSQQGYGYTF.